The sequence of this T cell receptor beta chain was determined in a study of CD8 T cells in ankylosing spondylitis (dated by TCRdb to the late 2010s). Background for the entire study: The study set out to find disease-linked TCR variants by profiling T cell receptor beta repertoires in ankylosing spondylitis patients and healthy donors. In total, the full study cohort was made up of 100 to 140 healthy donors and about two dozen ankylosing spondylitis patients. Peripheral blood was sampled, and synovial fluid was additionally collected from ankylosing spondylitis patients. What the authors observed across the whole study: The disease-linked clones had a CD8+ phenotype and were found at relatively low frequencies in peripheral blood. The disease-linked clones were reported as significantly enriched in matched synovial fluid samples from ankylosing spondylitis patients. Some TCR beta motif variants had previously been reported in synovial fluid and blood of reactive arthritis patients, which suggested common disease-initiation mechanisms. Blood from ankylosing spondylitis patients appeared to be characterized by a TCR beta motif composed of eight or nine highly homologous amino acid variants.

Ten or more counts support this clonotype. The antigen this receptor binds is unknown. One base away there is no much larger clone; base qualities are not given. TCRdb names Illumina HiSeq 2500 as the instrument used. Quantitative 5'-RACE with molecular barcodes was the method used to prepare the TCR beta libraries. The original methods were these. A new computational method, built on a probabilistic model of VDJ rearrangement, was used to identify disease-linked TCR variants. The raw public data were reprocessed by TCRdb itself: fastp quality trimming at Q25, MiXCR clonotype calling, in-frame beta chains only. Identical CDR3 protein sequences are pooled into one entry, listed with their most common genes and DNA. The V and J calls shown here were made by TCRdb, not taken from the authors' results. The sample includes hundreds of thousands of distinct CDR3 sequences, with 20% to 30% observed a single time. Under 7% of the sample comes from the top ten.

Sequenced material: blood, either unsorted or a sorted T cell fraction (not recorded which). The TCR originated in a male donor with ankylosing spondylitis or in good health (not recorded which).

The DNA is TGCGCCAGCAGCTTGGCCTCGGGGGCCCTAAACATTCAGTACTTC. This codes for CASSLASGALNIQYF. This receptor chain uses TRBV5-1 and TRBJ2-4; the D gene is perhaps TRBD1 or TRBD2, each of them matching over 6 bases. The CDR3 goes from the cysteine to the phenylalanine over 15 residues. Just CDR3 DNA is preserved here, 45 bases in frame from base 1. CDR1 SGHRS and CDR2 YFSETQ are derived from the germline V gene. V loses 0 bases, J loses 6 bases, and the germline ends lie 13 bases apart. With the rest looked up from the reference TRBV5-1 and TRBJ2-4 genes rather than sequenced, the full variable domain is KAGVTQTPRYLIKTRGQQVTLSCSPISGHRSVSWYQQTPGQGLQFLFEYFSETQRNKGNFPGRFSGRQFSNSRSEMNVSTLELGDSALYLCASSLASGALNIQYFGAGTRLSVL.